The 5 T cell receptor beta chains below were found in one sample sequenced in a study of T-cell reconstitution after alpha-beta-depleted transplantation in children. The library targeted TCRbeta and was prepared with unique molecular identifiers. One entry per CDR3 protein results from TCRdb running MiXCR on the PCR reads. The sample includes about 690,000 distinct CDR3 sequences, roughly 15% of them seen just once. The sequencing here drew on PBMCs from the stem cell graft donor, taken from the stem cell graft. The receptors here all came from a human donor who donated a stem cell graft to a child with acute myeloid leukemia.

J is TRBJ2-5 and V is TRBV20-1; a weak D match, TRBD1 (5 bases). Germline CDR1 DFQATT, CDR2 SNEGSKA (reference sequence). The CDR3 runs 13 residues. V was pared by 2 bases and J by 4 bases, with 11 bases between. The DNA of the CDR3 is TGCAGTGCTAGAATTCGCCAGGGAGAGACCCAGTACTTC. The encoded protein is CSARIRQGETQYF.

This clonotype came up many times. The rearrangement links TRBV25-1 to TRBJ2-1; possibly TRBD1 for D (5 bases). Germline-derived CDR1 and CDR2 are MGHDK and SYGVNS. The CDR3 consists of 14 residues. Trimming removed 10 bases from V and 3 bases from J, with 16 bases in between. The CDR3 spells CATNRQSNYNEQFF. CDR3 bases: TGTGCCACAAATAGACAGTCCAACTACAATGAGCAGTTCTTC.

Only a few counts were recorded for this clonotype. V is TRBV7-2 and J is TRBJ1-4, with 7 bases identical to TRBD1. The CDR3 loop spans 17 amino acids. The V gene end was trimmed by 5 bases and the J gene end by 3 bases; junction bases not matched to a gene: 12. The germline CDR1 and CDR2 sequences are SGHTA and FQGNSA. The CDR3 DNA reads TGTGCCAGCAGCAAGGGGGCGGGATCCCCAGCTAATGAAAAACTGTTTTTT. Amino acids: CASSKGAGSPANEKLFF.

This sequence joins TRBV7-8 and TRBJ2-3; weak D call: TRBD2 (6 bases). The CDR3 is 16 residues long. CDR1 and CDR2 from the germline V gene are SGHVS and FQNEAQ. V gave up 5 bases and J gave up 2 bases, with 17 bases separating them. CDR3 sequence (DNA): TGTGCCAGCAGCCCGAGGACTAATCGCTTCACAGATACGCAGTATTTT. Amino acids: CASSPRTNRFTDTQYF. Together with reference TRBV7-8 and TRBJ2-3, the CDR3 gives the full variable domain: GAGVSQSPRYKVAKRGQDVALRCDPISGHVSLFWYQQALGQGPEFLTYFQNEAQLDKSGLPSDRFFAERPEGSVSTLKIQRTQQEDSAVYLCASSPRTNRFTDTQYFGPGTRLTVL.

The table lists this clonotype with many counts. The V and J genes are TRBV13 and TRBJ2-7; 9 positions agree with TRBD1. Losses at the gene ends were 5 bases for V and 4 bases for J; bases not matched to a gene: 12. CDR1 PRHDT and CDR2 FYEKMQ come from the germline V gene (reference sequence). The CDR3 loop spans 16 amino acids. CDR3 residues: CASSLWGQGASYEQYF. CDR3 in DNA: TGTGCCAGCAGCCTCTGGGGACAGGGTGCTTCGTACGAGCAGTACTTC. Using reference TRBV13 and TRBJ2-7 for the parts outside the CDR3, the full variable domain is AAGVIQSPRHLIKEKRETATLKCYPIPRHDTVYWYQQGPGQDPQFLISFYEKMQSDKGSIPDRFSAQQFSDYHSELNMSSLELGDSALYFCASSLWGQGASYEQYFGPGTRLTVT.